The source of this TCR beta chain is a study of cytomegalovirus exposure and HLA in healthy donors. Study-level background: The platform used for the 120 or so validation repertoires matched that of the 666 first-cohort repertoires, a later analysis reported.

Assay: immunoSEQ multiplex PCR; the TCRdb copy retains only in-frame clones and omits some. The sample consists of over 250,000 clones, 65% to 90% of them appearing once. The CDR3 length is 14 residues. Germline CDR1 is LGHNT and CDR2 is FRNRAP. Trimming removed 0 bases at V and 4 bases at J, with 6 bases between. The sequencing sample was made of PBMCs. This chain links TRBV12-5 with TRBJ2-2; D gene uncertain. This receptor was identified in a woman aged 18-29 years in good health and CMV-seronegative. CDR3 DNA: TGTGCTAGTGGTTTGGTACTGTCCACCGGGGAGCTGTTTTTT. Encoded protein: CASGLVLSTGELFF. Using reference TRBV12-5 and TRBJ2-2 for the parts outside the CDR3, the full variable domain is DARVTQTPRHKVTEMGQEVTMRCQPILGHNTVFWYRQTMMQGLELLAYFRNRAPLDDSGMPKDRFSAEMPDATLATLKIQPSEPRDSAVYFCASGLVLSTGELFFGEGSRLTVL.